This T cell receptor (beta chain) was observed in a study of Ad26.COV2.S vaccination and SARS-CoV-2 variants. Study at large: This donor came from the COV1001 trial of Ad26.COV2.S. Once or twice, 56 days apart, Ad26.COV2.S was delivered intramuscularly.

The V gene lost 1 base and the J gene lost 2 bases, with 15 bases spanning the gap. The CDR3 covers 16 residues. CDR1 is MNHNY and CDR2 is SVGAGI in the germline V gene (reference sequence). Specified treatment: some 20 received Ad26.COV2.S at low or high dose, single or two shots; about 5 received placebo; per-sample allocation not given. Each sample was drawn 63 days after the first injection (of vaccine or placebo). Profiled with immunoSEQ multiplex PCR; TCRdb holds only in-frame clones, not every one. Among 290,000 or so clones, around 87% were seen once, and the ten largest hold around 3%. This receptor was taken from a person aged 18-60 years who received the Ad26.COV2.S COVID-19 vaccine or a placebo. Sequencing was performed on peripheral blood, taken in a trial of Ad26.COV2.S vaccine versus placebo. The chain joins TRBV6-6 to TRBJ2-7, with D possibly matching TRBD2 (6 bases). The CDR3 sequence: CASSYLGLIGAYEQYF. The CDR3 DNA follows: TGTGCCAGCAGTTACTTAGGACTAATAGGTGCCTACGAGCAGTACTTC.